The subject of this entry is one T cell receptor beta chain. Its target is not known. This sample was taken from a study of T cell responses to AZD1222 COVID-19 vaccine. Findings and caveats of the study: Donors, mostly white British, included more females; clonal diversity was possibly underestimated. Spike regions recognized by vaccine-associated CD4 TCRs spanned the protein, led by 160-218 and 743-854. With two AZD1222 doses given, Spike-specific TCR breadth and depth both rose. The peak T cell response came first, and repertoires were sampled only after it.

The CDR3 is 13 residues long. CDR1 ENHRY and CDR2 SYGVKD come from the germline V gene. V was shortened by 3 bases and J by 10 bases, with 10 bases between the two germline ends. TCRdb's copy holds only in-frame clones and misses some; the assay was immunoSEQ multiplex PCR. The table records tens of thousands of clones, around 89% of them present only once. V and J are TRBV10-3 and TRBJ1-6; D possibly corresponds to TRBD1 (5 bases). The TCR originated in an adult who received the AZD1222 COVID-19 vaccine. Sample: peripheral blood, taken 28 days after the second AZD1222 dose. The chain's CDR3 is CAISETRESPLHF. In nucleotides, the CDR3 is TGTGCCATCAGTGAAACCAGGGAATCACCCCTCCACTTT.